This is a list of T cell receptor beta chains from one sample in a study of cytomegalovirus exposure and HLA in healthy donors. Only in-frame clones appear in the TCRdb table, and some are missing; sequencing was by immunoSEQ multiplex PCR. This sample yields about 150,000 clones, of which around 63% are seen a single time; over 1.5% belongs to the top ten. The sample consisted of PBMCs. The source of these receptors is a human donor in good health. The CDR3 runs from the conserved cysteine through the conserved F or W. Fields, in order: CDR3 length, clone size, V gene, D gene, J gene, CDR3 protein, CDR3 DNA. The D gene is left open where the match is weak. Size values are once, few and many counts, or a class for expanded clones, and some rows have none.

13,once,TRBV5-6,.,TRBJ1-5,CASSSFSNQPQHF,TGTGCCAGCAGTAGCTTTAGCAATCAGCCCCAGCATTTT
14,.,TRBV6-1,.,TRBJ2-2,CASSEWETTGELFF,TGTGCCAGCAGTGAATGGGAGACCACCGGGGAGCTGTTTTTT
16,.,TRBV4-1,TRBD2,TRBJ2-7,CASSQPSGSGSYEQYF,TGCGCCAGCAGCCAACCTAGCGGGAGCGGGTCCTACGAGCAGTACTTC
14,.,TRBV28,TRBD2,TRBJ2-1,CAAGRGRARNEQFF,TGTGCAGCCGGTCGGGGGAGGGCCCGGAATGAGCAGTTCTTC
14,few,TRBV14,TRBD1,TRBJ2-1,CASSQGTGYNEQFF,TGTGCCAGCAGCCAAGGGACAGGCTACAATGAGCAGTTCTTC
14,.,TRBV5-4,.,TRBJ2-4,CASSFDGDKNIQYF,TGTGCCAGCAGCTTTGACGGGGACAAAAACATTCAGTACTTC
14,.,TRBV5-6,TRBD2,TRBJ2-4,CASSWGGVFNIQYF,TGTGCCAGCAGCTGGGGGGGAGTTTTCAACATTCAGTACTTC
13,.,TRBV28,.,TRBJ1-2,CASSFSRNYGYTF,TGTGCCAGCAGTTTCTCCAGGAACTATGGCTACACCTTC
17,once,TRBV10-3,TRBD1,TRBJ2-7,CAISEGSGTATDYEQYF,TGTGCCATCAGTGAGGGCTCCGGGACAGCCACCGACTACGAGCAGTACTTC
14,.,TRBV6-4,TRBD2,TRBJ2-3,CASSGTSVGDTQYF,TGTGCCAGCAGTGGGACTAGCGTGGGAGATACGCAGTATTTT
14,few,TRBV7-2,TRBD1,TRBJ1-1,CASTLDRGNTEAFF,TGTGCCAGTACCCTTGACAGGGGGAACACTGAAGCTTTCTTT
14,few,TRBV5-4,.,TRBJ1-1,CASSWAGVDTEAFF,TGTGCCAGCAGCTGGGCAGGGGTGGACACTGAAGCTTTCTTT
16,.,TRBV9,TRBD2,TRBJ2-7,CASSVGGAGFPYEQYF,TGTGCCAGCAGCGTAGGCGGAGCGGGGTTCCCCTACGAGCAGTACTTC
14,.,TRBV7-9,.,TRBJ2-4,CASSLESFKNIQYF,TGTGCCAGCAGCTTAGAGAGTTTCAAAAACATTCAGTACTTC
21,once,TRBV4-3,TRBD2,TRBJ2-1,CASSQDGGGPSGRDYNNEQFF,TGCGCCAGCAGCCAAGACGGTGGGGGGCCTAGCGGGAGGGACTACAACAATGAGCAGTTCTTC
16,few,TRBV2,.,TRBJ2-3,CASSEALPGTTDTQYF,TGTGCCAGCAGTGAAGCGCTTCCGGGAACCACAGATACGCAGTATTTT
14,once,TRBV6-5,.,TRBJ2-1,CASSPTPSYNEQFF,TGTGCCAGCAGTCCGACTCCAAGCTACAATGAGCAGTTCTTC
13,.,TRBV6-1,.,TRBJ1-5,CASARERGQPQHF,TGTGCCAGTGCCAGGGAAAGGGGTCAGCCCCAGCATTTT
15,.,TRBV19,TRBD2,TRBJ2-7,CASSMQAGGSYEQYF,TGTGCCAGTAGTATGCAAGCGGGAGGGTCCTACGAGCAGTACTTC
16,.,TRBV7-2,.,TRBJ2-3,CASSPPPGERMATQYF,TGTGCCAGCAGCCCCCCTCCAGGGGAGAGAATGGCTACGCAGTATTTT
14,.,TRBV19,TRBD1,TRBJ2-4,CARTARGRVNIQYF,TGTGCCCGCACGGCCAGGGGGCGAGTAAACATTCAGTACTTC
14,.,TRBV6-1,.,TRBJ2-3,CASSEGQGRDTQYF,TGTGCCAGCAGTGAAGGCCAGGGTAGAGATACGCAGTATTTT
14,.,TRBV7-3,.,TRBJ2-2,CASSLGRNTGELFF,TGTGCCAGCAGCTTGGGCAGGAACACCGGGGAGCTGTTTTTT
13,.,TRBV28,.,TRBJ1-1,CATRGNMNTEAFF,TGTGCCACGAGGGGGAACATGAACACTGAAGCTTTCTTT
15,few,TRBV19,TRBD1,TRBJ2-7,CASSRTGGIAYEQYF,TGTGCCAGTAGCCGGACAGGGGGCATCGCCTACGAGCAGTACTTC
18,few,TRBV5-6,TRBD1,TRBJ1-5,CASSLAAHRQGINQPQHF,TGTGCCAGCAGCTTGGCCGCCCATAGACAGGGGATAAATCAGCCCCAGCATTTT
12,.,TRBV13,.,TRBJ2-7,CASSKGEGEQYF,TGTGCCAGCAGTAAAGGGGAAGGCGAGCAGTACTTC
15,.,TRBV12-5,TRBD1,TRBJ1-5,CASGPPGQNLSPQHF,TGTGCTAGTGGTCCCCCGGGACAGAACCTATCGCCCCAGCATTTT
14,.,TRBV2,TRBD1,TRBJ2-5,CASTMDRAQETQYF,TGTGCCAGCACCATGGACAGGGCCCAAGAGACCCAGTACTTC
18,.,TRBV4-1,TRBD1,TRBJ2-2,CASSQEGNGQVKAGELFF,TGCGCCAGCAGCCAAGAAGGGAACGGACAGGTGAAGGCCGGGGAGCTGTTTTTT
13,.,TRBV19,TRBD2,TRBJ2-1,CASSRSGSNEQFF,TGTGCCAGTAGTAGGAGCGGGAGCAATGAGCAGTTCTTC
12,.,TRBV28,.,TRBJ1-1,CASSATVTAAFF,TGTGCCAGCAGTGCTACAGTAACAGCAGCTTTCTTT
14,.,TRBV19,TRBD2,TRBJ2-7,CASSTLAGVEEQYF,TGTGCCAGTAGTACCCTAGCGGGAGTAGAGGAGCAGTACTTC
12,.,TRBV29-1,.,TRBJ2-7,CSVGEGWYEQYF,TGCAGCGTTGGCGAGGGCTGGTACGAGCAGTACTTC
18,.,TRBV5-4,TRBD2,TRBJ2-1,CASSFKLAGSSSYNEQFF,TGTGCCAGCAGCTTTAAGCTAGCGGGAAGCAGCTCCTACAATGAGCAGTTCTTC
13,.,TRBV7-9,.,TRBJ2-1,CASSPSLWGEQFF,TGTGCCAGCAGCCCGAGCTTATGGGGCGAGCAGTTCTTC
13,.,TRBV7-8,.,TRBJ2-7,CASSLAPGVEQYF,TGTGCCAGCAGCTTAGCGCCGGGGGTCGAGCAGTACTTC
15,.,TRBV25-1,TRBD2,TRBJ2-1,CASSELTSGSNEQFF,TGTGCCAGCAGTGAATTGACTAGCGGGAGTAATGAGCAGTTCTTC
13,few,TRBV7-9,TRBD1,TRBJ1-1,CASSFGQASEAFF,TGTGCCAGCAGCTTTGGACAGGCCTCTGAAGCTTTCTTT
13,.,TRBV6-6,.,TRBJ1-2,CASSPTENYGYTF,TGTGCCAGCAGTCCAACAGAAAACTATGGCTACACCTTC
15,few,TRBV18,TRBD1,TRBJ2-2,CASSPRQGNTGELFF,TGTGCCAGCTCACCACGACAGGGGAACACCGGGGAGCTGTTTTTT
17,.,TRBV19,TRBD2,TRBJ2-6,CASSIAGGPRGANVLTF,TGTGCCAGTAGTATCGCGGGAGGGCCGAGAGGGGCCAACGTCCTGACTTTC
13,.,TRBV5-4,TRBD1,TRBJ2-7,CASRPGTGYEQYF,TGTGCCAGCAGACCCGGGACAGGATACGAGCAGTACTTC
14,.,TRBV9,.,TRBJ2-1,CASSVVPGGNEQFF,TGTGCCAGCAGCGTAGTGCCTGGAGGAAATGAGCAGTTCTTC
15,.,TRBV27,.,TRBJ2-7,CASSLPPGHLYEQYF,TGTGCCAGCAGTTTACCACCGGGACACCTATACGAGCAGTACTTC
12,few,TRBV15,.,TRBJ2-1,CATSKVADEQFF,TGTGCCACCAGCAAGGTTGCGGATGAGCAGTTCTTC
15,.,TRBV27,.,TRBJ2-1,CASSFRGGGHNEQFF,TGTGCCAGCAGTTTTCGGGGTGGCGGGCACAATGAGCAGTTCTTC
16,.,TRBV5-4,.,TRBJ2-6,CASSLVVSSGANVLTF,TGTGCCAGCAGCTTGGTCGTTAGCTCTGGGGCCAACGTCCTGACTTTC
15,.,TRBV27,TRBD1,TRBJ2-7,CASSLSNRGLGEQYF,TGTGCCAGCAGTTTATCGAACAGGGGATTGGGGGAGCAGTACTTC
14,.,TRBV27,TRBD1,TRBJ1-2,CASSPGTGVSGYTF,TGTGCCAGCAGCCCCGGGACAGGGGTTAGCGGCTACACCTTC
13,.,TRBV11-2,TRBD2,TRBJ2-7,CASSLGGGLEQYF,TGTGCCAGCAGCTTAGGGGGGGGATTGGAGCAGTACTTC
15,.,TRBV2,TRBD1,TRBJ2-1,CASSADRVSYNEQFF,TGTGCCAGCAGTGCGGACAGGGTCTCCTACAATGAGCAGTTCTTC
13,few,TRBV21-1,.,TRBJ2-1,CASKRLADNEQFF,TGTGCCAGCAAGCGTCTAGCTGACAATGAGCAGTTCTTC
16,.,TRBV7-9,.,TRBJ2-5,CASSFSGLEYQETQYF,TGTGCCAGCAGCTTCAGTGGGCTGGAATATCAAGAGACCCAGTACTTC